Listed below are T cell receptor beta chains from one sample, sequenced in a study of metastatic and nonmetastatic thyroid tumors. TCRdb reanalyzed the PCR reads via MiXCR. The repertoire consists of tens of thousands of clones, with over 15% occurring once and the leading ten covering 6.9%. The material sequenced was blood. The receptor source for this set is a female donor with papillary thyroid cancer or a benign thyroid nodule (not recorded which). Some clones in this sample may be carry-over from other donors' samples. CDR3s include the opening cysteine and the closing phenylalanine or tryptophan. A D gene is named only where the DNA matches it firmly. Part of the rows lack a size; the others show once, few, many or a class for expanded clones.

V gene: TRBV7-9; clone size: many; J gene: TRBJ1-2; D gene: TRBD1; CDR3 protein: CASGRQGEYGYTF; CDR3 DNA: TGTGCCAGCGGCAGACAGGGAGAATATGGCTACACCTTC
V gene: TRBV19; clone size: many; J gene: TRBJ2-2; D gene: -; CDR3 protein: CASSIAASTGELFF; CDR3 DNA: TGTGCCAGTAGTATTGCCGCGAGCACCGGGGAGCTGTTTTTT
V gene: TRBV6-1; clone size: few; J gene: TRBJ2-7; D gene: -; CDR3 protein: CASMGTNSYEQYF; CDR3 DNA: TGTGCCAGCATGGGTACTAATTCGTACGAGCAGTACTTC
V gene: TRBV7-2; clone size: -; J gene: TRBJ1-2; D gene: TRBD1; CDR3 protein: CASFTGGALGYTF; CDR3 DNA: TGTGCCAGTTTTACAGGGGGCGCGTTAGGCTACACCTTC
V gene: TRBV6-1; clone size: many; J gene: TRBJ2-1; D gene: -; CDR3 protein: CAGGSGRDVNNEQFF; CDR3 DNA: TGTGCCGGGGGTTCGGGGCGGGACGTCAACAATGAGCAGTTCTTC
V gene: TRBV11-1; clone size: many; J gene: TRBJ2-7; D gene: -; CDR3 protein: CASSAGLYEQYF; CDR3 DNA: TGTGCCAGCAGCGCGGGACTCTACGAGCAGTACTTC
V gene: TRBV12-3/TRBV12-4; clone size: many; J gene: TRBJ2-7; D gene: -; CDR3 protein: CASSFADQREQYF; CDR3 DNA: TGTGCCAGCAGCTTCGCGGACCAACGCGAGCAGTACTTC
V gene: TRBV20-1; clone size: -; J gene: TRBJ2-7; D gene: TRBD2; CDR3 protein: CSATSGRAKDEQYF; CDR3 DNA: TGCAGTGCTACTAGCGGGAGGGCGAAGGACGAGCAGTACTTC
V gene: TRBV20-1; clone size: -; J gene: TRBJ2-1; D gene: TRBD2; CDR3 protein: CSAPPGLDPRGEQFF; CDR3 DNA: TGCAGTGCTCCTCCGGGACTAGACCCGCGAGGGGAGCAGTTCTTC
V gene: TRBV27; clone size: many; J gene: TRBJ1-1; D gene: -; CDR3 protein: CASSLRGHTEAFF; CDR3 DNA: TGTGCCAGCAGTTTAAGGGGTCACACTGAAGCTTTCTTT
V gene: TRBV10-3; clone size: few; J gene: TRBJ1-5; D gene: TRBD1; CDR3 protein: CAISDRDSGSDQPQHF; CDR3 DNA: TGTGCCATCAGTGACCGGGACAGTGGTTCTGATCAGCCCCAGCATTTT
V gene: TRBV9; clone size: many; J gene: TRBJ1-3; D gene: -; CDR3 protein: CASSSEPQGSGNTIYF; CDR3 DNA: TGTGCCAGCAGCTCCGAACCCCAGGGCTCTGGAAACACCATATATTTT
V gene: TRBV19; clone size: many; J gene: TRBJ1-1; D gene: -; CDR3 protein: CASSSAPGLNAFF; CDR3 DNA: TGTGCCAGTAGTTCCGCCCCAGGGTTAAACGCTTTCTTT
V gene: TRBV7-2; clone size: many; J gene: TRBJ1-2; D gene: TRBD1; CDR3 protein: CASSSRDRGNYGYTF; CDR3 DNA: TGTGCCAGCAGCTCCCGGGACAGGGGGAACTATGGCTACACCTTC
V gene: TRBV2; clone size: medium-sized; J gene: TRBJ2-7; D gene: -; CDR3 protein: CATQGPYSYEQYF; CDR3 DNA: TGTGCCACCCAGGGGCCTTACTCCTACGAGCAGTACTTC
V gene: TRBV11-2; clone size: many; J gene: TRBJ2-7; D gene: -; CDR3 protein: CASSLGPGNYEQYF; CDR3 DNA: TGTGCCAGCAGCTTAGGACCGGGCAACTACGAGCAGTACTTC
V gene: TRBV11-3; clone size: many; J gene: TRBJ2-7; D gene: -; CDR3 protein: CASSLQGKREQYF; CDR3 DNA: TGTGCCAGCAGCTTACAGGGTAAACGCGAGCAGTACTTC
V gene: TRBV20-1; clone size: -; J gene: TRBJ1-2; D gene: TRBD1; CDR3 protein: CSARQGDYGYTF; CDR3 DNA: TGCAGTGCTAGACAGGGGGACTATGGCTACACCTTC
V gene: TRBV3-1; clone size: many; J gene: TRBJ2-3; D gene: -; CDR3 protein: CASSQGVIRNGDTQYF; CDR3 DNA: TGTGCCAGCAGCCAAGGAGTAATAAGGAATGGCGATACGCAGTATTTT
V gene: TRBV9; clone size: many; J gene: TRBJ2-1; D gene: -; CDR3 protein: CASSVDTGGGEQFF; CDR3 DNA: TGTGCCAGCAGCGTAGATACTGGCGGCGGGGAGCAGTTCTTC
V gene: TRBV4-1; clone size: -; J gene: TRBJ1-5; D gene: TRBD1; CDR3 protein: CASSQGLRTGGGQPQHF; CDR3 DNA: TGCGCCAGCAGCCAAGGGCTTCGTACAGGGGGGGGTCAGCCCCAGCATTTT
V gene: TRBV2; clone size: -; J gene: TRBJ2-2; D gene: -; CDR3 protein: CASSGMNTLELFF; CDR3 DNA: TGTGCCAGCAGTGGGATGAACACCTTGGAGCTGTTTTTT
V gene: TRBV12-3/TRBV12-4; clone size: many; J gene: TRBJ2-1; D gene: TRBD2; CDR3 protein: CASSHLGGGVQNEQFF; CDR3 DNA: TGTGCCAGCAGCCACCTCGGGGGGGGAGTCCAAAATGAGCAGTTCTTC
V gene: TRBV29-1; clone size: many; J gene: TRBJ2-1; D gene: -; CDR3 protein: CSVEGTDYNEQFF; CDR3 DNA: TGCAGCGTTGAAGGGACAGATTACAATGAGCAGTTCTTC
V gene: TRBV2; clone size: many; J gene: TRBJ1-2; D gene: TRBD1; CDR3 protein: CASGGSWDRDGYTF; CDR3 DNA: TGTGCCAGTGGGGGGTCTTGGGACAGGGACGGCTACACCTTC
V gene: TRBV20-1; clone size: once; J gene: TRBJ2-2; D gene: -; CDR3 protein: CSATYGSNTGELFF; CDR3 DNA: TGCAGTGCCACTTACGGATCAAACACCGGGGAGCTGTTTTTT
V gene: TRBV30; clone size: once; J gene: TRBJ2-5; D gene: -; CDR3 protein: CAWLEQETQYF; CDR3 DNA: TGTGCCTGGCTGGAACAAGAGACCCAGTACTTC
V gene: TRBV2; clone size: many; J gene: TRBJ2-2; D gene: TRBD1; CDR3 protein: CASSSQGTGELFF; CDR3 DNA: TGTGCCAGCAGTTCACAGGGGACCGGGGAGCTGTTTTTT
V gene: TRBV11-2; clone size: -; J gene: TRBJ2-3; D gene: -; CDR3 protein: CASSVWEMLTDTQYF; CDR3 DNA: TGTGCCAGCAGCGTATGGGAGATGCTCACAGATACGCAGTATTTT
V gene: TRBV28; clone size: many; J gene: TRBJ2-5; D gene: -; CDR3 protein: CASSLILGQETQYF; CDR3 DNA: TGTGCCAGCAGTTTAATTCTCGGTCAAGAGACCCAGTACTTC
V gene: TRBV10-1; clone size: many; J gene: TRBJ2-4; D gene: -; CDR3 protein: CASSEGGLAKNIQYF; CDR3 DNA: TGCGCCAGCAGTGAAGGGGGACTAGCCAAAAACATTCAGTACTTC
V gene: TRBV20-1; clone size: many; J gene: TRBJ1-4; D gene: -; CDR3 protein: CSAKTQGEKLFF; CDR3 DNA: TGCAGTGCTAAAACCCAGGGTGAAAAACTGTTTTTT
V gene: TRBV28; clone size: many; J gene: TRBJ1-1; D gene: -; CDR3 protein: CASSSSALQGMGTFF; CDR3 DNA: TGTGCCAGCAGTTCCTCGGCGCTTCAAGGGATGGGGACTTTCTTT
V gene: TRBV24-1; clone size: many; J gene: TRBJ2-7; D gene: TRBD1; CDR3 protein: CATSDSAGGDEQYF; CDR3 DNA: TGTGCCACCAGTGATTCGGCAGGGGGCGACGAGCAGTACTTC
V gene: TRBV6-2/TRBV6-3; clone size: many; J gene: TRBJ1-2; D gene: TRBD1; CDR3 protein: CASSSHHGTGPSYTF; CDR3 DNA: TGTGCCAGCAGCTCCCATCATGGGACAGGTCCGAGCTACACCTTC
V gene: TRBV28; clone size: few; J gene: TRBJ1-1; D gene: -; CDR3 protein: CASSTVHRNTEAFF; CDR3 DNA: TGTGCCAGCAGTACGGTACATAGGAACACTGAAGCTTTCTTT